The 16 T cell receptor beta chains given below trace back to one sample, sequenced in a study of post-analysis software for immune sequencing data. No antigen has been assigned to these receptors. cDNA libraries of TCR beta carried unique molecular identifiers. TCRdb re-called the PCR reads with MiXCR, one entry per CDR3 protein. The data hold under 900,000 distinct CDR3 sequences, with roughly half observed a single time. Study-wide results and limits: In patients, TRBV5-6, TRBV5-1 and TRBV20-1 belonged to about five TRBV segments found more frequently than in controls.

The sample was blood. The receptors originated from a girl between 10 and 17 years old with multiple sclerosis.

The V call is TRBV6-1, the J call TRBJ2-6, with 8 bases lining up with TRBD1. The J segment lost 0 bases and the V segment lost 6 bases, leaving 10 bases of the junction unmatched. The CDR3 length is 18 residues. Germline V CDR1 and CDR2: MNHNS, SASEGT. In DNA form, the CDR3 reads TGTGCCAGCAGGCCGACAGGGGCGGTTTTCTCTGGGGCCAACGTCCTGACTTTC. It specifies CASRPTGAVFSGANVLTF.

The rearrangement uses TRBV20-1 and TRBJ2-4, with 14 bases matching TRBD2. CDR3 length equals 17 residues. V was clipped by 5 bases and J by 7 bases; unmatched bases: 13. Germline V gene sequence: CDR1 DFQATT, CDR2 SNEGSKA (reference sequence). The DNA of the CDR3 is TGCAGTGCTGCGTCGACTAGCGGGAGGGACCTGGGGAACATTCAGTACTTC. Amino acid sequence: CSAASTSGRDLGNIQYF.

The chain has TRBV27 and TRBJ2-5; D possibly corresponds to TRBD2 (6 bases). The J call may be incorrect, as the DNA end agrees better with TRBJ2-7. The length of the CDR3 is 13 residues. Per the germline V gene, CDR1 is MNHEY and CDR2 is SMNVEV (reference sequence). The CDR3, as DNA: TGTGCCAGCGGGACTGGGACCGGCCACGAGCAGTACTTC. It translates to CASGTGTGHEQYF.

This clonotype has a count of ten or more. This chain connects TRBV29-1 to TRBJ1-2, with TRBD1 matching 8 bases. The CDR3 extends over 14 amino acids. CDR1 SQVTM and CDR2 ANQGSEA come from the germline V gene. Trimming at V came to 6 bases and at J to 4 bases, leaving 10 bases not matched to a gene. DNA of the CDR3: TGCAGCGTGACGTTCCAGGGGGCGAGCTATGGCTACACCTTC. Encoded protein: CSVTFQGASYGYTF.

This clonotype was picked up a small number of times. One junction end does not reproduce the germline sequence, and a read error may be involved. This chain joins TRBV11-1 and TRBJ2-7; 8 bases agree with TRBD1. Looked up from germline, CDR1 is SGHAT and CDR2 is FQDESV (reference sequence). The CDR3 covers 16 residues. The CDR3 loop is CASSRDRSLLSNEQYF. In DNA form, the CDR3 reads TGTGCCAGCAGCCGGGACAGGTCCCTACTCTCCAACGAGCAGTACTTC.

A word on this clonotype: A far larger clone differs by one base, so this is likely a read error. The CDR3 loop reads CASSLDINYGYTF. The CDR3 bases are TGCGCCAGCAGCTTGGACATTAACTATGGCTACACCTTC. The rearrangement uses TRBV5-1 and TRBJ1-2; no clear D. CDR3 length equals 13 residues. Trimming removed 0 bases at V and 1 base at J, with 4 bases between. The V gene's germline CDR1 is SGHRS and CDR2 YFSETQ.

The rearrangement links TRBV5-1 to TRBJ2-1, with D perhaps TRBD1 (6 bases). The CDR3 has 16 residues. From germline, CDR1 is SGHRS and CDR2 YFSETQ. The ends were cut back, 4 bases at V and 0 bases at J, with 14 bases in the middle. In DNA form, the CDR3 reads TGCGCCAGCAGCAGTGGTCGGGACAACTCCTACAATGAGCAGTTCTTC. Translated, it gives CASSSGRDNSYNEQFF.

DNA for the CDR3: TGCAGTGCTAGGGTGGTAGGGACCCTTTGGGACGAGCAGTACTTC. Its protein product is CSARVVGTLWDEQYF. V usage is TRBV20-1 and J usage is TRBJ2-7, with D perhaps TRBD1 or TRBD2 (5 bases each). The V and J ends lost 3 bases and 5 bases respectively, with 20 bases between them. The germline gives CDR1 DFQATT, CDR2 SNEGSKA (reference sequence). There are 15 residues in the CDR3.

CDR3 DNA: TGTGCCAGCAGCATGCAGACTAGCGGTACCTACGAGCAGTACTTC. Translated: CASSMQTSGTYEQYF. This chain uses TRBV7-2 with TRBJ2-7, with 9 bases aligning to TRBD2. This CDR3 has 15 residues. Germline V gene sequence: CDR1 SGHTA, CDR2 FQGNSA. The trim removed 5 bases at V and 2 bases at J, leaving 7 bases unmatched.

V and J are TRBV6-5 and TRBJ1-2; D uncertain. V was clipped by 2 bases and J by 9 bases, with 13 bases between them. There are 13 residues in the CDR3. CDR1 is MNHEY, CDR2 SVGAGI, per germline. The CDR3 reads CASSYGQRLSYTF. The CDR3 bases are TGTGCCAGCAGTTACGGGCAGCGACTAAGCTACACCTTC.

The CDR3 sequence: CASSLKGARSYNEQFF. In DNA form, the CDR3 reads TGTGCCAGCAGCTTAAAGGGGGCTCGCTCCTACAATGAGCAGTTCTTC. The genes are TRBV7-9 and TRBJ2-1; TRBD1 matches 7 bases. Trimming at V came to 2 bases and at J to 0 bases, leaving 4 bases not matched to a gene. The CDR3 is 16 amino acids. Germline CDR1 SEHNR, CDR2 FQNEAQ (reference sequence).

This clonotype has a handful of counts. The chain employs TRBV29-1 and TRBJ2-1, with D perhaps TRBD1 or TRBD2 (5 bases each). Germline V gene sequence: CDR1 SQVTM, CDR2 ANQGSEA. V was cut by 4 bases and J by 3 bases, with 10 bases left in between. CDR3 length: 13 amino acids. Written as DNA, the CDR3 is TGCAGCGTTGCACGGGACGTCTACAATGAGCAGTTCTTC. Translating it yields CSVARDVYNEQFF.

The chain combines TRBV12-3 or TRBV12-4 with TRBJ1-1; no definite D call. The CDR3 loop spans 13 amino acids. V was trimmed by 5 bases and J by 1 base, leaving 8 bases between them. This CDR3 is CASSHSQNTEAFF. CDR3 nucleotide sequence: TGTGCCAGCAGTCATAGCCAGAACACTGAAGCTTTCTTT.

This clonotype was counted a few times. The CDR3 region is CSARPPSTGYEQYF. CDR3 bases: TGCAGTGCTAGACCGCCAAGTACCGGCTACGAGCAGTACTTC. This chain connects TRBV20-1 to TRBJ2-7, with D unclear. CDR3 size: 14 residues. From germline, CDR1 is DFQATT and CDR2 SNEGSKA (reference sequence). The V end lost 2 bases, the J end lost 3 bases, and 14 bases lay between the germline ends.

The J gene is TRBJ1-1, the V gene TRBV29-1; D remains unclear. CDR3 length: 13 amino acids. Germline lookup yields CDR1 SQVTM and CDR2 ANQGSEA. V was pared by 1 base and J by 0 bases, with 6 bases between. The CDR3 bases are TGCAGCGTTGAAGGGACGGTGAACACTGAAGCTTTCTTT. Translation: CSVEGTVNTEAFF.

J is TRBJ2-7 and V is TRBV6-5; D might be TRBD1 or TRBD2, each matching 5 bases. CDR3 size: 16 residues. The V end was cut by 6 bases, the J end by 2 bases, with 20 bases between. Germline V gives CDR1 MNHEY, CDR2 SVGAGI. The CDR3 here is CASRQSKRGSPYEQYF. The DNA for the CDR3 is TGTGCCAGCAGACAGAGTAAGAGGGGATCCCCCTACGAGCAGTACTTC.